This is a list of T cell receptor beta chains from one sample in a study of cytomegalovirus exposure and HLA in healthy donors. Only in-frame clones appear in the TCRdb table, and some are missing; sequencing was by immunoSEQ multiplex PCR. The data hold 100,000 or so clones, with 74% observed a single time. Sequencing was performed on PBMCs. The receptors here all came from a human donor in good health. CDR3s include the opening cysteine and the closing phenylalanine or tryptophan. D genes are given only for firm matches. Where a row states a size, it is once, few, many or the class of an expanded clone; other rows omit it.

abundance,d_gene,j_gene,v_gene,CDR3nt,CDR3aa
-,TRBD1,TRBJ2-1,TRBV6-5,TGTGCCACCCTATCCGAGGACAGGGGATACAATGAGCAGTTCTTC,CATLSEDRGYNEQFF
few,-,TRBJ2-7,TRBV2,TGTGCCAGCAGCCGAACGAAAAATACAGGGGAGCAGTACTTC,CASSRTKNTGEQYF
-,-,TRBJ1-1,TRBV30,TGTGCCTGGAGTAGCCGGAACACTGAAGCTTTCTTT,CAWSSRNTEAFF
-,TRBD2,TRBJ2-5,TRBV13,TGTGCCAGCAGCTTAACCCCGAGTAGCGGGGGACAAGAGACCCAGTACTTC,CASSLTPSSGGQETQYF
-,TRBD2,TRBJ2-5,TRBV9,TGTGCCAGCAGCGTGGGACTAGCGACAGAGACCCAGTACTTC,CASSVGLATETQYF
-,-,TRBJ2-7,TRBV6-4,TGTGCCAGCAGTGACCCGCGGGCATACTCCTACGAGCAGTACTTC,CASSDPRAYSYEQYF
many,-,TRBJ1-2,TRBV2,TGTGCCAGCAGTGATTTTGTGACAGCCTATGGCTACACCTTC,CASSDFVTAYGYTF
few,-,TRBJ1-1,TRBV5-5,TGTGCCAGCAGCCTGGGGTCGGTTTTGAACACTGAAGCTTTCTTT,CASSLGSVLNTEAFF
-,-,TRBJ1-6,TRBV18,TGTGCCAGCTCACCCCAAGGGGTTTTTGGTTCACCCCTCCACTTT,CASSPQGVFGSPLHF
-,TRBD2,TRBJ2-1,TRBV29-1,TGCAGCGTTGAAGGGTATAGGGGGCGCGGGAGGGCGAGCAATGAGCAGTTCTTC,CSVEGYRGRGRASNEQFF
-,TRBD1,TRBJ2-2,TRBV6-1,TGTGCCGCACAGGGGACCCTGGGTTCCGGGGAGCTGTTTTTT,CAAQGTLGSGELFF
-,-,TRBJ1-3,TRBV10-2,TGCGCCAGCAGACAGGACCCTGGAAACACCATATATTTT,CASRQDPGNTIYF
-,TRBD1,TRBJ2-7,TRBV2,TGTGCCAGCGCCACGGCCGGGACAGGGGCCTACGAGCAGTACTTC,CASATAGTGAYEQYF
few,TRBD2,TRBJ2-7,TRBV13,TGTGCCAGCAGCTTAACCCTCGCGACTAGCGGGGGCGAGCAGTACTTC,CASSLTLATSGGEQYF
-,TRBD1,TRBJ2-3,TRBV2,TGTGCCAGCAGTGAAAGACAGGGGGCTATAGATACGCAGTATTTT,CASSERQGAIDTQYF
few,-,TRBJ1-1,TRBV7-9,TGTGCCAGCAGCTTCAACGAGGGGCGGGGTAACACTGAAGCTTTCTTT,CASSFNEGRGNTEAFF
-,TRBD1,TRBJ1-5,TRBV6-1,TGTGCCAGCAGTTCAGGGGGGATACGCAATCAGCCCCAGCATTTT,CASSSGGIRNQPQHF
-,-,TRBJ2-1,TRBV19,TGTGCCAGCTCGACAGCTCCAAATGAGCAGTTCTTC,CASSTAPNEQFF
once,-,TRBJ1-4,TRBV28,TGTGCCAGCACCCCGGGAGGGGACCATAATGAAAAACTGTTTTTT,CASTPGGDHNEKLFF
-,-,TRBJ1-2,TRBV18,TGTGCCAGCTCACCCGGAGGGGAGATTGGCTACACCTTC,CASSPGGEIGYTF
few,-,TRBJ1-5,TRBV18,TGTGCCAGCTCACCAACAGGGCCCGGGGAGCCCCAGCATTTT,CASSPTGPGEPQHF
-,-,TRBJ2-3,TRBV27,TGTGCCAGCAGTTGGACAGTCACAGATACGCAGTATTTT,CASSWTVTDTQYF
-,-,TRBJ1-2,TRBV5-1,TGCGCCAGCAGCTTGCTCGGGGACTATGGCTACACCTTC,CASSLLGDYGYTF
-,TRBD2,TRBJ2-1,TRBV19,TGTGCCAGTAATACCCGGGGGGGCGGACTAGCGGGAGGTGCGGGCGAGCAGTTCTTC,CASNTRGGGLAGGAGEQFF
-,-,TRBJ1-1,TRBV5-1,TGCGCCAGCCGGTGGACTGCCGTGAACACTGAAGCTTTCTTT,CASRWTAVNTEAFF
-,-,TRBJ2-1,TRBV19,TGTGCCAGTAGTATAGATTTCGGAGACAATGAGCAGTTCTTC,CASSIDFGDNEQFF